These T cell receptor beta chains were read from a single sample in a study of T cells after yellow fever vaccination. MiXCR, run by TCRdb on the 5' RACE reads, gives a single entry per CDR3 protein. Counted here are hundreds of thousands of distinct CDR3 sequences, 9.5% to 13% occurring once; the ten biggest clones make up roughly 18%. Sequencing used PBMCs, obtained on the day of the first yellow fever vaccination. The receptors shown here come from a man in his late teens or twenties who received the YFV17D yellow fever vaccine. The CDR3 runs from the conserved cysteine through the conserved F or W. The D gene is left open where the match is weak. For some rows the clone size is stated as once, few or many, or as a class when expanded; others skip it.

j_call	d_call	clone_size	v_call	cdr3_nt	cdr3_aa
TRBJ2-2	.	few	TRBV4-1	TGCGCCAGCAGCCAAGATCGTGAGGGTCGGGGCACCGGGGAGCTGTTTTTT	CASSQDREGRGTGELFF
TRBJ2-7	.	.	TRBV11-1	TGTGCCAGCAGCTTAGTCTCAGGGTACGAATCCTACGAGCAGTACTTC	CASSLVSGYESYEQYF
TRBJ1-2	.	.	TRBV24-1	TGTGCCACCAGTGACGGGACAAATAACTATGGCTACACCTTC	CATSDGTNNYGYTF
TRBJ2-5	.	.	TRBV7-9	TGTGCCAGCTGCGCAGGGACGGAAGAGACCCAGTACTTC	CASCAGTEETQYF
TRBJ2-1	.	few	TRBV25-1	TGTGCCAGCAGTGTCGAGGGGCGCAGGAATGAGCAGTTCTTC	CASSVEGRRNEQFF
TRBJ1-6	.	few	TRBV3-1	TGTGCCAGCAACATCGGGGGCGGGGGAGGTAATTCACCCCTCCACTTT	CASNIGGGGGNSPLHF
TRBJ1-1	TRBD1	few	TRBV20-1	TGCAGTGCCTCGGAGGACAGGGGGGGAACTGAAGCTTTCTTT	CSASEDRGGTEAFF
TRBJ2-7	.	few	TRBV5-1	TGCGCCAGCAGCGGGGGTTTCGGCTCCTACGAGCAGTACTTC	CASSGGFGSYEQYF
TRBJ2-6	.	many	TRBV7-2	TGTGCCAGCAGCTTAGACTTTTCAGGGGCCAACGTCCTGACTTTC	CASSLDFSGANVLTF
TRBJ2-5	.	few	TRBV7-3	TGTGCCAGCAGTAGGGGCCACCAAGAGACCCAGTACTTC	CASSRGHQETQYF
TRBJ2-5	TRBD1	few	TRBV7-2	TGTGCCAGCAGCTTAGCCTTACGGGCAGGGGGAGAGACCCAGTACTTC	CASSLALRAGGETQYF
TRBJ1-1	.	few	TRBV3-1	TGTGCCAGCAGCCAAAACGACTACACTGAAGCTTTCTTT	CASSQNDYTEAFF
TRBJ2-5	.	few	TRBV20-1	TGCAGTGCCAGCCCGGGCGAGACCCAGTACTTC	CSASPGETQYF
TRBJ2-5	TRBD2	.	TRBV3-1	TGTGCCAGCAGCCAAGTTAGCGGGGGATACGAGACCCAGTACTTC	CASSQVSGGYETQYF
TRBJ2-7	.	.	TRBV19	TGTGCCAGTAGTATCCGTATGGCCTACGAGCAGTACTTC	CASSIRMAYEQYF